Each of the 23 T cell receptor beta chains below was sequenced from the same sample in a study of blood T cell repertoires in COVID-19. TCRdb's table, derived via immunoSEQ multiplex PCR, lists solely in-frame clones and lacks some. The repertoire holds 65,000 to 85,000 clones, 90% seen once, with 6.5% to 8.5% in the top ten. Sample: peripheral blood. The origin of the receptors is a human donor in a cohort sampled during active COVID-19.

The chain joins TRBV2 to TRBJ1-6; TRBD1 is a possible D gene (6 bases). CDR1 SNHLY and CDR2 FYNNEI come from the germline V gene. CDR3 size: 16 residues. V lost 6 bases and J 5 bases, leaving 17 bases between the germline ends. The CDR3 loop is CASRINRDIHNSPLHF. CDR3 DNA sequence: TGTGCCAGCAGGATCAACCGGGACATCCATAATTCACCCCTCCACTTT.

The chain couples TRBV5-1 to TRBJ2-7; D not resolved. V was clipped by 5 bases and J by 3 bases, with 9 bases between them. CDR3 length: 12 residues. From germline, CDR1 is SGHRS and CDR2 YFSETQ. DNA for the CDR3: TGCGCCAGCAGAGCTGATAACTACGAGCAGTACTTC. It encodes CASRADNYEQYF. Using reference TRBV5-1 and TRBJ2-7 for the parts outside the CDR3, the full variable domain is KAGVTQTPRYLIKTRGQQVTLSCSPISGHRSVSWYQQTPGQGLQFLFEYFSETQRNKGNFPGRFSGRQFSNSRSEMNVSTLELGDSALYLCASRADNYEQYFGPGTRLTVT.

The chain carries TRBV28 and TRBJ1-4, with a weak D call TRBD1 (5 bases). The V end lost 8 bases, the J end lost 3 bases, and 7 bases lay between the germline ends. This CDR3 comprises 12 residues. Germline values: CDR1 MDHEN, CDR2 SYDVKM. The CDR3 DNA is TGTGCCAGCTCGGGGGCTAATGAAAAACTGTTTTTT. As protein: CASSGANEKLFF.

This clone appeared a single time. The V gene is TRBV5-1, the J gene TRBJ1-1, with D tentatively TRBD1 (5 bases). With 5 bases removed from V and 6 bases from J, the gap between germline ends came to 20 bases. The CDR3 sequence is 15 residues long. CDR1 is SGHRS and CDR2 is YFSETQ in the germline V gene. This CDR3 is CASSTQGGALPEAFF. The DNA of the CDR3 is TGCGCCAGCAGTACTCAGGGTGGGGCTTTACCTGAAGCTTTCTTT.

This sequence joins TRBV5-1 and TRBJ1-1, with 7 nucleotides matching TRBD1. The CDR3 extends over 14 amino acids. CDR1 SGHRS and CDR2 YFSETQ come from the germline V gene. With 4 bases clipped from V and 0 bases from J, the junction kept 3 bases outside the gene matches. The CDR3 sequence is CASSMGQLNTEAFF. The DNA of the CDR3 is TGCGCCAGCAGCATGGGACAGCTGAACACTGAAGCTTTCTTT.

CDR3 region: CASSGQGSDTQYF. CDR3 sequence (DNA): TGTGCCAGCAGTGGACAGGGGTCAGATACGCAGTATTTT. The chain has TRBV2 and TRBJ2-3; TRBD1 matches 8 bases. The germline V gene has CDR1 SNHLY and CDR2 FYNNEI. CDR3 length: 13 residues. J was trimmed by 4 bases and V by 4 bases; bases with no gene match: 1.

The CDR3 is CASSLASGGASGWFF. The CDR3, as DNA: TGTGCCAGCAGCTTAGCGAGCGGGGGGGCCAGCGGTTGGTTCTTC. J is TRBJ2-1 and V is TRBV7-6, with TRBD2 matching 10 bases. The CDR3 loop spans 15 amino acids. Germline V gene lookup returns CDR1 SGHVS and CDR2 FNYEAQ. The V gene end was trimmed by 0 bases and the J gene end by 15 bases; junction bases not matched to a gene: 11.

The chain carries TRBV18 and TRBJ2-7, with a tentative D call TRBD2 (5 bases). Trimming shortened V by 3 bases and J by 3 bases, and 15 bases separated the two germline ends. The CDR3 covers 15 residues. Germline V gene data show CDR1 as KGHSH and CDR2 as LQKENI. CDR3 amino acids: CASSPLEGSYYEQYF. The CDR3 nucleotides are TGTGCCAGCTCACCCCTCGAGGGATCATACTACGAGCAGTACTTC.

The chain carries TRBV15 and TRBJ2-1; 10 bases match TRBD2. J lost 5 bases, V lost 1 base, and 2 bases had no gene match. The CDR3 totals 15 residues. Germline CDR1 LNHNV, CDR2 YYDKDF (reference sequence). CDR3 amino acids: CATSRGGTSDNEQFF. The CDR3 nucleotides are TGTGCCACCAGCAGAGGCGGGACTAGCGACAATGAGCAGTTCTTC. Full variable domain (rest looked up from reference TRBV15 and TRBJ2-1): DAMVIQNPRYQVTQFGKPVTLSCSQTLNHNVMYWYQQKSSQAPKLLFHYYDKDFNNEADTPDNFQSRRPNTSFCFLDIRSPGLGDTAMYLCATSRGGTSDNEQFFGPGTRLTVL.

The chain recombines TRBV28 with TRBJ2-1; D call uncertain. Germline V gene data show CDR1 as MDHEN and CDR2 as SYDVKM. Trimming took 6 bases from V and 2 from J, leaving 8 bases between them. The CDR3 has 13 amino acids. The CDR3 spells CASSPSPYNEQFF. DNA of the CDR3: TGTGCCAGCAGCCCCTCCCCCTACAATGAGCAGTTCTTC.

The chain combines TRBV29-1 with TRBJ2-3; TRBD2 aligns across 7 bases. The V gene's germline CDR1 is SQVTM and CDR2 ANQGSEA. V trimming: 1 base; J trimming: 0 bases; junction bases outside the gene matches: 7. This CDR3 has 16 amino acids. The CDR3 DNA sequence: TGCAGCGTTGAAGGCATGGTGCGGGGGAGCACAGATACGCAGTATTTT. Translation gives CSVEGMVRGSTDTQYF.

The V gene is TRBV5-1, the J gene TRBJ1-1, with D possibly TRBD1 on 5 matching bases. The CDR3 has 14 amino acids. Germline V gene lookup returns CDR1 SGHRS and CDR2 YFSETQ. Trimming took off 4 bases at V and 11 bases at J, with 21 bases between the two ends. The CDR3 DNA reads TGCGCCAGCAGCCTCAACGCTGGGGCCCGGGCCGCTTTCTTT. Encoded protein: CASSLNAGARAAFF.

The chain joins TRBV6-1 to TRBJ1-4; 9 bases match TRBD1. CDR1 and CDR2 from the germline V gene are MNHNS and SASEGT. V trimming: 3 bases; J trimming: 7 bases; junction bases outside the gene matches: 6. This CDR3 is 15 amino acids long. The CDR3 nucleotides are TGTGCCAGCAGTGAGGGACAGGGACTGATTGAAAAACTGTTTTTT. Its protein product is CASSEGQGLIEKLFF.

The rearrangement joins TRBV4-3 to TRBJ2-7; TRBD2 might be the D (5 bases). Deletions cut 0 bases from V and 3 bases from J, with 12 bases between. CDR3 length: 15 residues. Germline loops: CDR1 LGHNA, CDR2 YSLEER. Here the CDR3 reads CASSQDKGARYEQYF. CDR3 DNA sequence: TGCGCCAGCAGCCAAGATAAGGGAGCCCGCTACGAGCAGTACTTC.

The V gene is TRBV19, the J gene TRBJ1-1; tentatively, D is TRBD1 (6 bases). Germline loops: CDR1 LNHDA, CDR2 SQIVND (reference sequence). The CDR3 length is 14 residues. V was pared by 5 bases and J by 2 bases, with 12 bases between. The CDR3 is CASSPDRFNTEAFF. For the CDR3, the DNA is TGTGCCAGTAGTCCGGACAGATTTAACACTGAAGCTTTCTTT.

The chain couples TRBV29-1 to TRBJ2-1, with D maybe TRBD2 (5 bases). The V end was cut by 4 bases, the J end by 9 bases, with 10 bases between. Per germline, CDR1 SQVTM and CDR2 ANQGSEA. The CDR3 sequence is 11 residues long. CDR3 in DNA: TGCAGCGTTGGGGGAGTGGGTGAGCAGTTCTTC. It codes for CSVGGVGEQFF.

The rearrangement uses TRBV5-6 and TRBJ2-7, with 9 positions matching TRBD1. The CDR3 runs 14 residues. Looked up from germline, CDR1 is SGHDT and CDR2 is YYEEEE. V dropped 2 bases and J dropped 8; count of bases not matched to a gene: 8. CDR3 residues: CASSFPGQGNKQYF. CDR3 coding DNA: TGTGCCAGCAGCTTCCCGGGACAGGGAAACAAGCAGTACTTC.

The chain has TRBV28 and TRBJ2-3; a possible D gene is TRBD1 (6 bases). Germline loops: CDR1 MDHEN, CDR2 SYDVKM. The ends were cut back, 5 bases at V and 2 bases at J, with 20 bases in the middle. CDR3 length equals 17 residues. The CDR3 nucleotides read TGTGCCAGCAGTCATTTTGGGACATCGGATTTCACAGATACGCAGTATTTT. Translated, it gives CASSHFGTSDFTDTQYF.

CDR3 coding DNA: TGTGCCAGCAGAAAGGACAGGGCTTATGGCTACACCTTC. Translating it yields CASRKDRAYGYTF. The chain carries TRBV5-6 and TRBJ1-2; 8 bases are shared with TRBD1. This CDR3 is 13 amino acids long. The junction had 5 bases not matched to a gene; V was cut back by 5 bases and J by 5 bases. Germline V gene sequence: CDR1 SGHDT, CDR2 YYEEEE.

In nucleotides, the CDR3 is TGTGCCAGCAAACCGGGGGGGTCGCTGGGGACCCAGTACTTC. Its protein product is CASKPGGSLGTQYF. V is TRBV7-9 and J is TRBJ2-5; 8 nucleotides align to TRBD2. The CDR3 is 14 amino acids. Germline assignment: CDR1 SEHNR and CDR2 FQNEAQ (reference sequence). With 7 bases clipped from V and 7 bases from J, the junction kept 11 bases outside the gene matches.

In its sample, this clone was seen once. The V and J genes are TRBV5-1 and TRBJ1-4; D call uncertain. The V and J ends lost 5 bases and 8 bases respectively, with 13 bases between them. This CDR3 contains 13 residues. The germline CDR1 and CDR2 sequences are SGHRS and YFSETQ. CDR3 nucleotide sequence: TGCGCCAGCAGTCTGGAGGACGGGGAAAAACTGTTTTTT. This translates into CASSLEDGEKLFF.

The chain recombines TRBV27 with TRBJ1-2; D is undetermined. The CDR3 sequence is 13 residues long. Trimming took 5 bases from V and 10 from J, leaving 17 bases between them. Germline V CDR1 and CDR2: MNHEY, SMNVEV (reference sequence). CDR3 region: CASSPGLSSSYTF. CDR3 DNA: TGTGCCAGCAGTCCCGGACTATCATCTTCCTACACCTTC.

In this sample, this clone turned up a few times. The chain couples TRBV18 to TRBJ2-2, with D possibly matching TRBD1 (6 bases). Per germline, CDR1 KGHSH and CDR2 LQKENI. This CDR3 has 18 residues. Trimming left V 6 bases short and J 0 bases short, with 20 bases between. Here the CDR3 DNA reads TGTGCCAGCTCCCCTCGGCCCCCAGGGGAAACGAACACCGGGGAGCTGTTTTTT. Translation: CASSPRPPGETNTGELFF.